A single sample gave rise to the 2 T cell receptor beta chains below, sequenced in a study of regulatory T cells in long-lasting Graves disease. Time point of the sample: newly diagnosed GD, antithyroid drugs for less than 3 months. Following extraction of RNA from PBMCs, that RNA was used to make the TCR library. In building TCR beta libraries, iRepertoire HTBI primers were used together with Arm-PCR of CDR3 regions. MiXCR, run by TCRdb on the multiplex PCR reads, gives a single entry per CDR3 protein. The table has hundreds of thousands of distinct CDR3 sequences, around 15% seen once. The same data also contributed to another study, on T cells in Graves' hyperthyroidism and ophthalmopathy.

The sample consisted of peripheral blood mononuclear cells (PBMCs), taken at new diagnosis, from a patient treated with antithyroid drugs. The receptor source for this set is a woman aged 25 to 39 with Graves disease.

The V gene is TRBV28, the J gene TRBJ2-1, with D unclear. The CDR3 spans 13 residues. V lost 2 bases and J 9 bases, leaving 11 bases between the germline ends. Germline CDR1 is MDHEN and CDR2 is SYDVKM. Here the CDR3 DNA reads TGTGCCAGCAGTTTACGGATCCTAAGTGAGCAGTTCTTC. It translates to CASSLRILSEQFF.

This clonotype was observed a few times. The J gene is TRBJ1-6, the V gene TRBV5-1; maybe TRBD1 (6 bases). V lost 3 bases, J lost 7 bases, and 17 bases lay in between. Germline lookup yields CDR1 SGHRS and CDR2 YFSETQ. The CDR3 has 16 amino acids. CDR3 region: CASSYRDTGTNSPLHF. CDR3 nucleotide sequence: TGCGCCAGCAGCTACCGGGACACGGGGACGAATTCACCCCTCCACTTT.